Listed below are T cell receptor beta chains from one sample, sequenced in a study of cytomegalovirus exposure and HLA in healthy donors. Clones were read by immunoSEQ multiplex PCR, and TCRdb kept only the in-frame ones, dropping some. The table lists 160,000 or so clones. Material for sequencing was PBMCs. The receptors here all came from a man aged 30 to 39 in good health and CMV-seronegative. Each CDR3 is given with its conserved first and last residue.

V gene: TRBV2
CDR3 protein: CASSAREGPNEQFF

V gene: TRBV7-2
CDR3 protein: CASSFRGVRSNEQFF

V gene: TRBV27
CDR3 protein: CASRSGTGPSGNTIYF

V gene: TRBV19
CDR3 protein: CASSMVTTETQYF

V gene: TRBV6-1
CDR3 protein: CASNLGQGLWGYTF

V gene: TRBV12-5
CDR3 protein: CASGRGLAGGPGEQYF

V gene: TRBV11-2
CDR3 protein: CASSPGTSGSGTDTQYF

V gene: TRBV9
CDR3 protein: CASSVGHLNTEAFF

V gene: TRBV6-5
CDR3 protein: CASSYFLAEYTGELFF

V gene: TRBV30
CDR3 protein: CAWKQLQGPTEPYGYTF

V gene: TRBV6-5
CDR3 protein: CASSRLAGETGELFF

V gene: TRBV2
CDR3 protein: CASSIQGLNQPQHF

V gene: TRBV4-2
CDR3 protein: CASSQAVGAGFYEQYF

V gene: TRBV27
CDR3 protein: CASSFSGTAYGYTF

V gene: TRBV7-6
CDR3 protein: CASSFGQGVGEQYF